Following are 19 T cell receptor beta chains from one sample sequenced in a study of regulatory T cells in long-lasting Graves disease. Arm-PCR of CDR3 regions with iRepertoire HTBI primers generated TCR beta libraries. A single record per CDR3 protein comes from TCRdb applying MiXCR to the multiplex PCR reads. The top ten hold approximately 15% of the sample, which has about 460,000 distinct CDR3 sequences, approximately 15% seen once. This sample's time point: newly diagnosed GD, antithyroid drugs for less than 3 months. RNA extracted from PBMCs served as the sequencing template. This sample also appeared in a second study, on T cells in Graves' hyperthyroidism and ophthalmopathy.

The specimen comprised peripheral blood mononuclear cells (PBMCs), sampled at new diagnosis, from a patient treated with antithyroid drugs. The receptors originated from a woman between 45 and 65 years old with Graves disease.

This clonotype was observed a few times. This chain connects TRBV9 to TRBJ2-3; perhaps TRBD1 as D (5 bases). The CDR3 spans 17 residues. The V gene lost 4 bases and the J gene lost 0 bases, with 18 bases spanning the gap. The germline CDR1 and CDR2 sequences are SGDLS and YYNGEE. CDR3 amino acids: CASSTQGRQASTDTQYF. CDR3 DNA: TGTGCCAGCAGCACCCAGGGTAGGCAGGCAAGCACAGATACGCAGTATTTT.

This clonotype was picked up one time. The rearrangement joins TRBV19 to TRBJ2-7; TRBD2 matches 7 bases. The trim removed 10 bases at V and 2 bases at J, leaving 14 bases unmatched. The germline gives CDR1 LNHDA, CDR2 SQIVND (reference sequence). This CDR3 comprises 15 residues. This chain's CDR3 is CATGTITDWTYEQYF. The DNA of the CDR3 is TGTGCCACCGGGACTATCACGGATTGGACCTACGAGCAGTACTTC.

Details on this clonotype: One base away lies a much larger clone, so this may be a sequencing read error. The chain uses TRBV3-1 and TRBJ2-1; maybe TRBD1 (5 bases). The CDR3 runs to 14 residues. Germline lookup yields CDR1 LGHDT and CDR2 YNNKEL (reference sequence). Trimming removed 1 base from V and 10 bases from J, with 14 bases in between. This chain's CDR3 is CASSQGSWGREQFF. Written as DNA, the CDR3 is TGTGCCAGCAGCCAAGGGAGCTGGGGCCGGGAGCAGTTCTTC.

V and J are TRBV28 and TRBJ2-7; TRBD2 agrees at 9 bases. The ends lost 7 bases at V and 2 bases at J; junction bases unmatched: 15. CDR3 size: 17 residues. CDR1 is MDHEN, CDR2 SYDVKM, per germline. CDR3 nucleotide sequence: TGTGCCAGCAAGAAATATTCCCAGACTAGCGGCACCTACGAGCAGTACTTC. It is translated as CASKKYSQTSGTYEQYF.

This clonotype showed up just a few times. The chain couples TRBV19 to TRBJ1-1, with D uncertain. Germline values: CDR1 LNHDA, CDR2 SQIVND (reference sequence). The CDR3 covers 13 residues. V was trimmed by 5 bases and J by 3 bases, leaving 10 bases between them. The CDR3 here is CASSRQEDTEAFF. The CDR3 DNA follows: TGTGCCAGTAGTCGGCAGGAGGACACTGAAGCTTTCTTT.

For this clonotype: A read error may explain this, as a much larger clone is one base away. The gene calls are TRBV5-1 and TRBJ2-1, with D possibly being TRBD2 (5 bases). Germline CDR1 and CDR2: SGHRS and YFSETQ. The CDR3 runs 16 residues. The CDR3 nucleotides are TGCGCCAGCAGCTCCGCAAGCGGAGCCTCCTACAATGAGCGGTTCTTC. Its protein product is CASSSASGASYNERFF.

This clonotype occurred many times. CDR3 residues: CASSQAGISGNTIYF. Written as DNA, the CDR3 is TGTGCCAGCAGCCAAGCCGGCATCTCTGGAAACACCATATATTTT. The chain uses TRBV3-1 and TRBJ1-3; D call uncertain. This CDR3 has 15 amino acids. Germline V gene sequence: CDR1 LGHDT, CDR2 YNNKEL (reference sequence). Deletions cut 1 base from V and 0 bases from J, with 7 bases between.

This clonotype was seen repeatedly, ten times or more. The V and J genes are TRBV7-3 and TRBJ2-7, with D perhaps assigned TRBD1 or TRBD2 (6 bases each). This CDR3 comprises 15 residues. V dropped 0 bases and J dropped 7 bases, with 16 bases sitting between them. Germline V gene lookup returns CDR1 SGHTA and CDR2 FQGTGA. The CDR3 protein is CASSLTGGLRGEQYF. CDR3 nucleotides: TGTGCCAGCAGCTTAACAGGGGGACTCCGCGGGGAGCAGTACTTC.

Many counts were recorded for this clonotype. J is TRBJ1-4 and V is TRBV2; D not resolved. V shed 2 bases and J shed 11 bases, with 18 bases lying between them. Germline CDR1 is SNHLY and CDR2 is FYNNEI. CDR3 length equals 15 residues. The CDR3 DNA is TGTGCCAGCAGTGAATTTAGGATCCAGGCCCTTAAACTGTTTTTT. Residues: CASSEFRIQALKLFF.

This clonotype appeared many times. The J gene is TRBJ2-7, the V gene TRBV27, with 9 positions matching TRBD2. The CDR3 contains 15 residues. Germline V lookup: CDR1 MNHEY, CDR2 SMNVEV (reference sequence). V gave up 4 bases and J gave up 5 bases; unmatched junction bases: 9. CDR3: CASSSPGTSTHEQYF. In DNA form, the CDR3 reads TGTGCCAGCAGTTCCCCCGGGACTAGCACCCACGAGCAGTACTTC.

A word on this clonotype: Just one base apart from a much larger clone, this may be a read error. The final CDR3 position lacks the conserved phenylalanine or tryptophan, pointing to a likely read error. The chain uses TRBV7-2 and TRBJ2-5; D may be TRBD1 or TRBD2 (6 bases each). V was cut by 5 bases and J by 5 bases, with 15 bases left in between. Germline V gene lookup returns CDR1 SGHTA and CDR2 FQGNSA. The CDR3 contains 14 residues. The CDR3 DNA reads as TGTGCCAGCAGCGGCCGCGGGACAATGGAGACCCAGTACTTA. Translating it yields CASSGRGTMETQYL.

This clonotype turned up a few times. This rearrangement joins TRBV6-1 to TRBJ2-5; 12 nucleotides line up with TRBD2. The CDR3 has 14 amino acids. CDR1 is MNHNS, CDR2 SASEGT, per germline. J was trimmed by 5 bases and V by 6 bases; bases with no gene match: 4. The CDR3 is CASRDTSGGETQYF. The CDR3 DNA follows: TGTGCCAGCAGGGACACTAGCGGGGGGGAGACCCAGTACTTC.

This clonotype came up a few times. The chain has TRBV10-3 and TRBJ1-5, with 7 nucleotides matching TRBD1. Per the germline V gene, CDR1 is ENHRY and CDR2 is SYGVKD. The V segment lost 2 bases and the J segment 7 bases; nucleotides outside the gene matches: 5. The CDR3 totals 14 residues. This CDR3 reads CAISEGQARQPQHF. Written as DNA, the CDR3 is TGTGCCATCAGTGAGGGACAGGCCAGACAGCCCCAGCATTTT.

Ten or more counts support this clonotype. The chain's CDR3 is CASSYSGRRLYEQYF. The CDR3, as DNA: TGTGCCAGCAGCTACAGCGGGAGAAGGTTGTACGAGCAGTACTTC. J is TRBJ2-7 and V is TRBV3-1; 8 nucleotides match TRBD2. V was clipped by 5 bases and J by 4 bases; unmatched bases: 10. The CDR3 runs to 15 residues. Germline lookup yields CDR1 LGHDT and CDR2 YNNKEL (reference sequence).

The sample holds many counts of this clonotype. The CDR3 coding sequence is TGTGCCAGCAGGACTCTTGCGTCTGGGGCTTTCTTT. Translated: CASRTLASGAFF. V gene TRBV28 combines with J gene TRBJ1-1; D not certain. The germline gives CDR1 MDHEN, CDR2 SYDVKM. This CDR3 contains 12 residues. V was shortened by 6 bases and J by 11 bases, with 16 bases between the two germline ends.

V and J are TRBV13 and TRBJ1-1, with D possibly matching TRBD1 (6 bases). This CDR3 contains 16 residues. Germline CDR1 is PRHDT and CDR2 is FYEKMQ (reference sequence). V gave up 1 base and J gave up 5 bases, with 17 bases separating them. CDR3 sequence reads: CASSLVNQGRKTEAFF. DNA of the CDR3: TGTGCCAGCAGCTTAGTTAACCAGGGGCGGAAAACTGAAGCTTTCTTT.

This clonotype was seen at least ten times. This chain connects TRBV6-1 to TRBJ2-5; D call uncertain. From germline, CDR1 is MNHNS and CDR2 SASEGT. The germline V and J ends were trimmed by 4 bases and 1 base, with 16 bases remaining between them. The CDR3 loop spans 16 amino acids. The chain's CDR3 is CASSVSGWGFQETQYF. CDR3 nucleotides: TGTGCCAGCAGTGTAAGTGGATGGGGTTTCCAAGAGACCCAGTACTTC.

Many counts were recorded for this clonotype. The chain is built from TRBV9 and TRBJ2-3, with TRBD1 matching 7 bases. Germline V CDR1 and CDR2: SGDLS, YYNGEE. This CDR3 region has 16 residues. With 0 bases clipped from V and 5 bases from J, the junction kept 9 bases outside the gene matches. CDR3 residues: CASSVEGGAYQDTQYF. CDR3 DNA sequence: TGTGCCAGCAGCGTAGAAGGGGGCGCATACCAAGATACGCAGTATTTT.

This clonotype was observed many times. V and J are TRBV5-1 and TRBJ2-3; D may be TRBD1 (5 bases). The CDR3 spans 17 residues. Per germline, CDR1 SGHRS and CDR2 YFSETQ. Trimming left V 0 bases short and J 1 base short, with 15 bases between. CDR3 protein: CASSLGPHRSRTDTQYF. CDR3 nucleotides: TGCGCCAGCAGCTTGGGTCCCCACAGGAGCCGCACAGATACGCAGTATTTT.